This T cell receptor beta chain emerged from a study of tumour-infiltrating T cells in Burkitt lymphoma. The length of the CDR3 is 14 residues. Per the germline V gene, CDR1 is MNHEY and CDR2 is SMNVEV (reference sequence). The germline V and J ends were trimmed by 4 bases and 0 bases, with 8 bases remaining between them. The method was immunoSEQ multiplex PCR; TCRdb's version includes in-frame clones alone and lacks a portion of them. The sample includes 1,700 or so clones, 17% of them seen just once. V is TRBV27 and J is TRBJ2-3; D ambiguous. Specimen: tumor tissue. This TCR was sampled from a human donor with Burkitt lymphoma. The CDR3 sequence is CASSSTGSTDTQYF. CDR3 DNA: TGTGCCAGCAGTTCGACGGGTAGCACAGATACGCAGTATTTT.